The source of this T cell receptor beta chain is a study of T cells expressing NK-cell markers. Overall study context: Serological testing identified seven of the eight sequenced donors as HCMV-seropositive and one as seronegative.

Study-level findings and limits: The study left the HCMV specificity of expanded NKG2C+ T cell clones unresolved.

On this clonotype: Its cognate antigen is unknown.

TCRdb reprocessed the 5' RACE reads and stores each CDR3 protein as one record, lacking DNA. The sample's table shows roughly 180,000 distinct CDR3 sequences. Sequenced material: blood T cells: a sorted CD56 or NKG2C T cell subset, CD4+ or CD8+ T cells, or bulk PBMC T cells (not recorded which). The receptor was derived from a woman between 18 and 75 years old in good health.

CDR3 region: CASTFGLRAFF. The chain employs TRBV12-3 or TRBV12-4 and TRBJ1-1. The CDR3 extends over 11 amino acids.